Below, 8 T cell receptor beta chains from the same sample are listed, as sequenced in a study of T cell responses to AZD1222 COVID-19 vaccine. Generated by immunoSEQ multiplex PCR, the TCRdb table keeps only in-frame clones and is missing some. Of about 150,000 clones in the sample, 89% are singletons; the top ten hold roughly 1.5%. Sequenced material: peripheral blood, taken 28 days after the second AZD1222 dose. The receptors were gathered from an adult who received the AZD1222 COVID-19 vaccine.

This clone showed up just once. The V and J genes are TRBV18 and TRBJ1-6, with D hard to call. CDR3 length: 12 residues. V was clipped by 0 bases and J by 9 bases, with 3 bases between them. CDR1 is KGHSH and CDR2 is LQKENI in the germline V gene. CDR3 amino acids: CASSPPGSPLHF. CDR3 coding DNA: TGTGCCAGCTCACCACCAGGTTCACCCCTCCACTTT.

The gene calls are TRBV5-8 and TRBJ2-1, with 10 positions matching TRBD2. The CDR3 is 17 residues long. The germline V gene has CDR1 SGHTS and CDR2 YDEGEE. J was trimmed by 4 bases and V by 4 bases; bases with no gene match: 11. Here the CDR3 reads CASSRGPTSGSYNEQFF. CDR3 nucleotides: TGTGCCAGCAGCCGAGGACCGACTAGCGGGTCATACAATGAGCAGTTCTTC.

The chain uses TRBV2 and TRBJ1-4, with TRBD1 matching 7 bases. The CDR3 totals 14 residues. The germline V gene encodes CDR1 SNHLY and CDR2 FYNNEI. Trimming cost V 7 bases and J 5 bases; bases outside gene matches: 7. This CDR3 reads CASKLTGYNEKLFF. The CDR3, as DNA: TGTGCCAGCAAATTGACAGGGTACAATGAAAAACTGTTTTTT. Looking up the rest from reference TRBV2 and TRBJ1-4 gives the full variable domain: EPEVTQTPSHQVTQMGQEVILRCVPISNHLYFYWYRQILGQKVEFLVSFYNNEISEKSEIFDDQFSVERPDGSNFTLKIRSTKLEDSAMYFCASKLTGYNEKLFFGSGTQLSVL.

The chain uses TRBV9 and TRBJ2-2; no firm D call. Germline lookup yields CDR1 SGDLS and CDR2 YYNGEE. Between the trimmed V and J ends, which lost 7 bases and 1 base, there was a span of 5 bases. The CDR3 covers 12 residues. CDR3 sequence (DNA): TGTGCCAGCGAAAGGAACACCGGGGAGCTGTTTTTT. Its translation is CASERNTGELFF.

V usage is TRBV18 and J usage is TRBJ1-3; D is unresolved. V lost 2 bases and J lost 0, with 11 bases in between. This CDR3 has 16 amino acids. The germline V gene has CDR1 KGHSH and CDR2 LQKENI. The CDR3 is CASSPSASYSGNTIYF. The CDR3 DNA sequence: TGTGCCAGCTCACCATCGGCGAGCTACTCTGGAAACACCATATATTTT.

This clone was recorded a few times. The chain carries TRBV5-1 and TRBJ1-1, with D possibly being TRBD1 (6 bases). Germline V gene lookup returns CDR1 SGHRS and CDR2 YFSETQ. The CDR3 contains 16 residues. Trimming shortened V by 4 bases and J by 6 bases, and 22 bases separated the two germline ends. CDR3 protein: CASSPATGHPEPEAFF. CDR3 nucleotide sequence: TGCGCCAGCAGCCCGGCAACGGGACATCCGGAGCCTGAAGCTTTCTTT.

The V call is TRBV19, the J call TRBJ1-5; the D gene is possibly TRBD1 (5 bases). V lost 4 bases, J lost 6 bases, and 10 bases lay in between. Germline-derived CDR1 and CDR2 are LNHDA and SQIVND (reference sequence). The CDR3 contains 13 residues. This CDR3 reads CASSKGHFQPQHF. Written as DNA, the CDR3 is TGTGCCAGTAGTAAAGGACACTTTCAGCCCCAGCATTTT.

The V call is TRBV5-8, the J call TRBJ1-2; D ambiguous. V lost 1 base, J lost 8 bases, and 15 bases lay in between. CDR3 size: 14 residues. CDR1 and CDR2 from the germline V gene are SGHTS and YDEGEE. The CDR3 region is CASSLFSGPGGYTF. CDR3 sequence (DNA): TGTGCCAGCAGCTTGTTCTCCGGTCCTGGAGGCTACACCTTC.